These T cell receptor beta chains were read from a single sample in a study of PD-1 blockade in classical Hodgkin lymphoma. The method was immunoSEQ multiplex PCR; TCRdb's version includes in-frame clones alone and lacks a portion of them. Among roughly 92,000 clones, more than 90% were seen once, and the ten largest hold 2.5% to 3.5%. Sequenced here: peripheral blood mononuclear cells (PBMCs), sampled at baseline. The receptors come from a human donor with classical Hodgkin lymphoma. CDR3s include the opening cysteine and the closing phenylalanine or tryptophan. The D gene is left open where the match is weak. A clone size is listed for some rows: how often the clone was seen (once, few, many), or a class if it is expanded.

>NA|TRBJ2-1|TRBV6-5|TRBD2|16
TGTGCCAGCAGTTACGCGACTAGCCTCCCTGGCGATGAGCAGTTCTTC
CASSYATSLPGDEQFF
>NA|TRBJ2-1|TRBV19|NA|14
TGTGCCAGTAGTACAACTGCCTCCTACAATGAGCAGTTCTTC
CASSTTASYNEQFF
>NA|TRBJ2-7|TRBV5-1|TRBD1|15
TGCGCCAGCAGTTGGACAGGGGACCCCACCTACGAGCAGTACTTC
CASSWTGDPTYEQYF
>NA|TRBJ2-3|TRBV18|TRBD1|16
TGTGCCAGCTCACCATTCGACAGGGGTGGCACAGATACGCAGTATTTT
CASSPFDRGGTDTQYF
>NA|TRBJ2-1|TRBV27|TRBD1|14
TGTGCCAGCAGACAGGGGCGGCGAGACAATGAGCAGTTCTTC
CASRQGRRDNEQFF
>NA|TRBJ2-7|TRBV13|TRBD2|17
TGTGCCAGCAGCCAAACTGAACTAGCGGGAGAACCAGGGGAGCAGTACTTC
CASSQTELAGEPGEQYF
>NA|TRBJ1-2|TRBV7-9|TRBD1|16
TGTGCCAGCAGCTCCGGACAGGGGGCTCTCGTCTATGGCTACACCTTC
CASSSGQGALVYGYTF
>NA|TRBJ2-5|TRBV15|NA|13
TGTGCCACCAGCCCGGTTGGGAGGGAGACCCAGTACTTC
CATSPVGRETQYF
>NA|TRBJ1-1|TRBV28|NA|14
TGTGCCAGCAGTTTAGCCCGGGGAGGGGCGGGAGCTTTCTTT
CASSLARGGAGAFF
>NA|TRBJ1-1|TRBV2|NA|13
TGTGCCAGCACGGGACACTATTCCCCTGAAGCTTTCTTT
CASTGHYSPEAFF
>NA|TRBJ2-6|TRBV28|NA|12
TGTGCCAGCGCTGCTGGGGCCAACGTCCTGACTTTC
CASAAGANVLTF
>NA|TRBJ1-2|TRBV30|NA|12
TGTGCCTGGAGTGAAAGCCCCAATGGCTACACCTTC
CAWSESPNGYTF
>NA|TRBJ2-7|TRBV27|NA|15
TGTGCCAGCAAAAACCAGCGGCGAAGCTCCTACGAGCAGTACTTC
CASKNQRRSSYEQYF
>once|TRBJ2-7|TRBV6-1|NA|12
TGTGCCAGCAGTGGACAGCTCTACGAGCAGTACTTC
CASSGQLYEQYF
>NA|TRBJ2-7|TRBV11-2|NA|18
TGTGCCAGCAGCCTCCGGGGCGTTGGGGCGAGGGTCGTCTACGAGCAGTACTTC
CASSLRGVGARVVYEQYF
>NA|TRBJ1-2|TRBV27|NA|14
TGTGCCAGCAGTTTGGGTCCGGGGTGGGATGGCTACACCTTC
CASSLGPGWDGYTF
>NA|TRBJ2-1|TRBV30|NA|16
TGTGCCTGGAGTGTTCGCGGTAGCCCAGACTACAATGAGCAGTTCTTC
CAWSVRGSPDYNEQFF
>NA|TRBJ1-1|TRBV18|NA|15
TGTGCCAGCTCACCAGGGGGCTCGGGGGTCACTGAAGCTTTCTTT
CASSPGGSGVTEAFF
>NA|TRBJ2-5|TRBV5-8|TRBD1|14
TGTGCCAGCAGCTCTACGGACAGGGGTGAGACCCAGTACTTC
CASSSTDRGETQYF
>NA|TRBJ1-2|TRBV20-1|NA|11
TGCAGTGCTAGCAGGGTGAAGGGCTACACCTTC
CSASRVKGYTF
>NA|TRBJ2-7|TRBV27|NA|11
TGTGCCAGCAGCCGAGGGGGTGAGCAGTACTTC
CASSRGGEQYF
>NA|TRBJ2-1|TRBV11-3|TRBD1|16
TGTGCCAGCAGCCCCACTGGACAGGCTTCGGGCAATGAGCAGTTCTTC
CASSPTGQASGNEQFF